This TCR beta chain was identified during a study of blood T cell repertoires in COVID-19. Whole-study context: Material from acute and convalescent COVID-19 was sourced from the United States, Italy and Spain. The analysed material was cDNA or gDNA that came from T cells, B-cell-depleted T cells, or PBMCs.

The CDR3 contains 16 residues. Germline lookup yields CDR1 SGDLS and CDR2 YYNGEE. V lost 4 bases and J lost 8, with 22 bases in between. Under the authors' procedure: It was from reference gene primer amplification that nucleated cell counts were estimated. Assay: immunoSEQ multiplex PCR; the TCRdb copy retains only in-frame clones and omits some. The DNA gave D and trimming, while V, J and clone size come from that table. The table has some 180,000 clones, 86% seen once. Participants' reported clinical history set cohort assignment. The gene calls are TRBV9 and TRBJ2-1; D is undetermined. This TCR was sampled from a woman aged 40 to 55 in a cohort exposed to, infected with or recovered from COVID-19 (not recorded which). Sequenced input: PBMCs or T cells enriched from blood (not recorded which). For the CDR3, the DNA is TGTGCCAGCAGCCCCACCTCTCGCCCGCCCGGGTATGAGCAGTTCTTC. Residues: CASSPTSRPPGYEQFF.